This is a list of T cell receptor beta chains from one sample in a study of blood T cell dynamics during melanoma immunotherapy. Profiling relied on immunoSEQ multiplex PCR, and the TCRdb table lists in-frame clones only, not all of them. The data contain approximately 9,700 clones, 88% of them singletons. Sequencing used blood, obtained from a patient treated with checkpoint blockade. The receptors stem from a human donor with melanoma. Both conserved end residues are trimmed from each CDR3.

j_call v_call cdr3_aa
TRBJ2-3 TRBV5-1 ASILGSGQGADTQY
TRBJ1-4 TRBV5-1 ASSLGQSNEKLF
TRBJ2-5 TRBV5-1 ASSLGQTPGTQY
TRBJ2-3 TRBV19 ASSIAPQQRTADTQY
TRBJ2-1 TRBV11-3 ASSPKTSSEEQF
TRBJ2-3 TRBV5-4 ASSSVPRRTDTQY
TRBJ1-1 TRBV30 ASAATTEAF
TRBJ1-4 TRBV2 ASSTGTNNEKLF
TRBJ2-2 TRBV7-3 ASSPKPTGELF
TRBJ2-7 TRBV5-1 ASSSTDPPYEQY
TRBJ2-3 TRBV9 ASSERGYTDTQY
TRBJ2-2 TRBV19 ASSIRTGGTRELF
TRBJ2-3 TRBV10-3 AISAVSGFTDTQY
TRBJ2-1 TRBV9 ASSVEMVREQF
TRBJ1-5 TRBV5-1 ASSPDSNQPQH
TRBJ1-1 TRBV2 ASSEAGRPPEAF
TRBJ2-5 TRBV5-1 ASSHWDNQETQY
TRBJ1-2 TRBV10-3 AISATVEGYGYT
TRBJ1-5 TRBV18 ASSPTSSQPQH
TRBJ2-3 TRBV19 ASSSLPGQGSTDTQY
TRBJ1-4 TRBV29-1 SVRFATNEKLF
TRBJ1-2 TRBV6-5 ASSYDEVGYT
TRBJ1-1 TRBV29-1 SVMDRLNTEAF
TRBJ1-1 TRBV11-2 ASSLGGGGRTEAF
TRBJ1-3 TRBV5-4 ASSFFGGAGNTIY
TRBJ2-2 TRBV9 ASSPSHGVGELF
TRBJ2-2 TRBV7-9 ASSPGLAAGTGELF
TRBJ1-2 TRBV30 AWSLQATYGYT